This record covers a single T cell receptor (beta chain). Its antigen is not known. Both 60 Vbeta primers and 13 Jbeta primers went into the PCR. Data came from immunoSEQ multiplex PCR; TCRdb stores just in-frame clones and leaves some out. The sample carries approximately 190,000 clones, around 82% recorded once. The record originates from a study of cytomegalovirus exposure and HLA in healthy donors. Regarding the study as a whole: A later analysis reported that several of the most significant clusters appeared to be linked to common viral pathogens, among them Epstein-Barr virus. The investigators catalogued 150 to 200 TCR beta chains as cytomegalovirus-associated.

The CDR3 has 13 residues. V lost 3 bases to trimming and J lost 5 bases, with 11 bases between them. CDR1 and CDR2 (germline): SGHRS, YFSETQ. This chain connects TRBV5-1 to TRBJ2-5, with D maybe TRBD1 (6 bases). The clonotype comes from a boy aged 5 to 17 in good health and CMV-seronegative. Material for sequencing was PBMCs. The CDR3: CASSSGVMETQYF. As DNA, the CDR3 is TGCGCCAGCAGCTCAGGGGTGATGGAGACCCAGTACTTC.